The 3 T cell receptor beta chains below were found in one sample sequenced in a study of CD8+ T cells in alopecia areata. After isolation, RNA underwent reverse transcription to generate cDNA as the sequencing template. Assay used: immunoSEQ multiplex PCR; TCRdb lists only in-frame clones, some missing. The sample lists about 180,000 clones, 63% occurring once. This specimen was CD4+ T cells sorted from blood, taken at week 0. These TCRs come from a human donor with alopecia areata.

This chain connects TRBV5-6 to TRBJ1-1, with D perhaps matching TRBD1 (5 bases). The CDR3 is made up of 15 amino acids. CDR1 is SGHDT, CDR2 YYEEEE, per germline. With 0 bases removed from V and 7 bases from J, the gap between germline ends came to 16 bases. The CDR3 here is CASSLVGEQVDEAFF. CDR3 in DNA: TGTGCCAGCAGCTTGGTAGGGGAACAGGTTGATGAAGCTTTCTTT.

The CDR3 sequence is CASSRLGPETQYF. CDR3 nucleotide sequence: TGTGCCAGCAGCCGACTGGGACCAGAGACCCAGTACTTC. The rearrangement joins TRBV6-5 to TRBJ2-5; D might be TRBD1 or TRBD2, each matching 5 bases. The V and J ends lost 6 bases and 4 bases respectively, with 12 bases between them. The CDR3 covers 13 residues. The V gene's germline CDR1 is MNHEY and CDR2 SVGAGI.

V is TRBV4-3 and J is TRBJ1-5; the D gene is possibly TRBD1 (6 bases). The CDR3 consists of 15 residues. Germline V gene data show CDR1 as LGHNA and CDR2 as YSLEER. V was pared by 0 bases and J by 7 bases, with 13 bases between. The DNA of the CDR3 is TGCGCCAGCAGCCAAGATAGGGGGAGGCAGCAGCCCCAGCATTTT. Translation gives CASSQDRGRQQPQHF.